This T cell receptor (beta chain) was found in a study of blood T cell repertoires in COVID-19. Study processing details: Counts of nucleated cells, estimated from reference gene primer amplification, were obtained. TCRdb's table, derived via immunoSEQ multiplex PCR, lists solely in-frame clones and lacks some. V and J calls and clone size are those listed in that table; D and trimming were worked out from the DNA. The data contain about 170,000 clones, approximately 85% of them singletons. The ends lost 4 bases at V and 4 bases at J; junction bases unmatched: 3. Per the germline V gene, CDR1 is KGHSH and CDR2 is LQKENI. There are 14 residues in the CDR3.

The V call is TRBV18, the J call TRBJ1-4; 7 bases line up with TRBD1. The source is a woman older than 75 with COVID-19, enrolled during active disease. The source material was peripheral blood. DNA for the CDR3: TGTGCCAGCTCACGAGGGACAGATAATGAAAAACTGTTTTTT. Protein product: CASSRGTDNEKLFF.